This passage covers 19 T cell receptor beta chains from one sample sequenced in a study of blood T cell repertoires in COVID-19. Repertoires were generated with immunoSEQ multiplex PCR, while TCRdb's copy carries only in-frame clones and drops some. The sample shows about 68,000 clones, 85% of them seen only once. Sequencing was done on a sample of peripheral blood. The receptors shown here come from a man aged 50-59 years with acute or convalescent COVID-19.

This clone was observed once. This chain joins TRBV5-6 and TRBJ1-2, with D possibly TRBD1 on 5 matching bases. The CDR3 runs 12 residues. Trimming took off 4 bases at V and 2 bases at J, with 6 bases between the two ends. Germline CDR1 is SGHDT and CDR2 is YYEEEE. The CDR3 spells CASSPGNYGYTF. CDR3 DNA sequence: TGTGCCAGCAGCCCAGGGAACTATGGCTACACCTTC.

This chain connects TRBV7-9 to TRBJ2-3, with D tentatively TRBD2 (6 bases). This CDR3 comprises 15 residues. V lost 5 bases to trimming and J lost 0 bases, with 12 bases between them. CDR1 SEHNR and CDR2 FQNEAQ come from the germline V gene (reference sequence). CDR3 sequence: CASSRTIPSTDTQYF. The CDR3 region has the DNA TGTGCCAGCAGCCGGACTATCCCTAGCACAGATACGCAGTATTTT.

The chain employs TRBV14 and TRBJ1-2, with D uncertain. This CDR3 has 14 amino acids. Germline V gives CDR1 SGHDN, CDR2 FVKESK. Deletions cut 2 bases from V and 7 bases from J, with 14 bases between. The CDR3 bases are TGTGCCAGCAGCCAAAGCGGGGTTTACCTTGGCTACACCTTC. As protein: CASSQSGVYLGYTF.

The rearrangement links TRBV20-1 to TRBJ2-5; D unclear. CDR1 is DFQATT, CDR2 SNEGSKA, per germline (reference sequence). V shed 3 bases and J shed 0 bases, with 8 bases lying between them. This CDR3 is 13 amino acids long. CDR3 coding DNA: TGCAGTGCTAGTTTTGTAGACCAAGAGACCCAGTACTTC. Translating it yields CSASFVDQETQYF.

The chain employs TRBV3-1 (or the pseudogene TRBV3-2) and TRBJ1-1; the D gene is possibly TRBD1 (6 bases). Germline loops: CDR1 LGHDT, CDR2 YNNKEL (reference sequence). V was pared by 1 base and J by 7 bases, with 10 bases between. This CDR3 comprises 13 residues. CDR3 region: CASSQGLQGEAFF. Written as DNA, the CDR3 is TGTGCCAGCAGCCAAGGCTTACAGGGTGAAGCTTTCTTT.

The chain carries TRBV2 and TRBJ1-5, with 9 positions matching TRBD1. CDR3 size: 15 residues. With V trimmed by 5 bases and J by 6 bases, 8 bases remained unmatched. The germline V gene has CDR1 SNHLY and CDR2 FYNNEI. The CDR3 DNA is TGTGCCAGCAGTTATCAGGACAGGGGAGGTCAGCCCCAGCATTTT. Its translation is CASSYQDRGGQPQHF.

The chain combines TRBV5-1 with TRBJ1-1; no clear D. The V end lost 0 bases, the J end lost 1 base, and 7 bases lay between the germline ends. The germline CDR1 and CDR2 sequences are SGHRS and YFSETQ. The CDR3 covers 14 residues. CDR3 nucleotide sequence: TGCGCCAGCAGCTTGGGGCTGGCGAACACTGAAGCTTTCTTT. This translates into CASSLGLANTEAFF.

This chain joins TRBV10-3 and TRBJ2-7; 11 nucleotides align to TRBD2. CDR1 is ENHRY and CDR2 is SYGVKD in the germline V gene. V shed 3 bases, J shed 4 bases, and the junction held 5 bases outside the gene matches. CDR3 size: 15 residues. The CDR3 region is CAISDPTSGAYEQYV. The CDR3 bases are TGTGCCATCAGTGATCCGACTAGCGGGGCGTACGAGCAGTACGTC.

J is TRBJ1-4 and V is TRBV2, with D possibly matching TRBD1 (6 bases). There are 15 residues in the CDR3. CDR1 SNHLY and CDR2 FYNNEI come from the germline V gene. Trimming cost V 3 bases and J 5 bases, with 13 bases left between them. The CDR3 protein is CASSDHRGGNEKLFF. In DNA form, the CDR3 reads TGTGCCAGCAGTGATCATCGAGGGGGAAATGAAAAACTGTTTTTT.

This chain connects TRBV30 to TRBJ1-5; the match to TRBD1 covers 10 bases. CDR3 length equals 14 residues. J gave up 7 bases and V 2 bases, and 5 bases lay outside the gene matches. Germline lookup yields CDR1 GTSNPN and CDR2 SVGIG (reference sequence). The CDR3 nucleotides read TGTGCCTGGAGTCGGGGGGGACAGGGGCAGCCCCAGCATTTT. This sequence encodes CAWSRGGQGQPQHF.

This clone was seen a few times. The rearrangement uses TRBV27 and TRBJ2-3; TRBD2 aligns across 13 bases. In germline, CDR1 is MNHEY, CDR2 SMNVEV (reference sequence). V lost 7 bases, J lost 6 bases, and 4 bases stayed unmatched. This CDR3 comprises 14 residues. The chain's CDR3 is CASMGLAGSDTQYF. As DNA, the CDR3 is TGTGCCAGCATGGGACTAGCGGGGTCGGATACGCAGTATTTT.

V usage is TRBV2 and J usage is TRBJ1-1; 7 positions agree with TRBD1. J gave up 3 bases and V 6 bases, and 7 bases lay outside the gene matches. Germline V lookup: CDR1 SNHLY, CDR2 FYNNEI. This CDR3 has 14 amino acids. The DNA of the CDR3 is TGTGCCAGCAGGGAACTGACAGGGTACACTGAAGCTTTCTTT. Its protein product is CASRELTGYTEAFF.

V and J are TRBV11-2 and TRBJ2-3, with 9 bases lining up with TRBD2. This CDR3 region has 16 residues. J lost 5 bases, V lost 0 bases, and 6 bases had no gene match. Germline lookup yields CDR1 SGHAT and CDR2 FQNNGV. The CDR3 region has the DNA TGTGCCAGCAGCTTAGAGGCGGGGGGGAGGAGAGATACGCAGTATTTT. As protein: CASSLEAGGRRDTQYF. The full variable domain, its missing parts supplied by reference TRBV11-2 and TRBJ2-3, is EAGVAQSPRYKIIEKRQSVAFWCNPISGHATLYWYQQILGQGPKLLIQFQNNGVVDDSQLPKDRFSAERLKGVDSTLKIQPAKLEDSAVYLCASSLEAGGRRDTQYFGPGTRLTVL.

The CDR3 protein is CASTSGIYEQYF. DNA of the CDR3: TGTGCCTCCACCTCAGGGATCTACGAGCAGTACTTC. This sequence joins TRBV7-9 and TRBJ2-7; tentatively, D is TRBD1 (5 bases). The CDR3 runs 12 residues. Trimming removed 11 bases from V and 3 bases from J, with 14 bases in between. Per germline, CDR1 SEHNR and CDR2 FQNEAQ (reference sequence).

In the case of this clone: Other DNA sequences in the same sample also yield this CDR3. The rearrangement uses TRBV5-8 and TRBJ1-2, with TRBD1 as a possible D gene (6 bases). Trimming took off 3 bases at V and 2 bases at J, with 8 bases between the two ends. Germline V gene data show CDR1 as SGHTS and CDR2 as YDEGEE. The CDR3 totals 13 residues. The CDR3 bases are TGTGCCAGCAGCTCTAGGGGGAACTATGGCTACACCTTC. It codes for CASSSRGNYGYTF.

The chain uses TRBV10-3 and TRBJ2-5; 12 nucleotides match TRBD2. Unmatched junction bases numbered 12, after V lost 8 bases and J lost 5 bases. Germline lookup yields CDR1 ENHRY and CDR2 SYGVKD. This CDR3 is 16 amino acids long. DNA for the CDR3: TGTGCCATCCGAGCTTCTAGCGGGGGGGCAGGTGAGACCCAGTACTTC. This translates into CAIRASSGGAGETQYF.

The J gene is TRBJ2-1, the V gene TRBV3-1 (or the pseudogene TRBV3-2); 7 nucleotides align to TRBD1. The CDR3 extends over 16 amino acids. Unmatched junction bases numbered 8, after V lost 2 bases and J lost 4 bases. Germline V CDR1 and CDR2: LGHDT, YNNKEL (reference sequence). The CDR3, as DNA: TGTGCCAGCAGCCAATCCCTTGGGACAGCTTACAATGAGCAGTTCTTC. Amino acids: CASSQSLGTAYNEQFF.

The chain has TRBV6-5 and TRBJ1-1; D is unclear. Germline assignment: CDR1 MNHEY and CDR2 SVGAGI. The CDR3 extends over 14 amino acids. Trimming took 5 bases from V and 3 from J, leaving 13 bases between them. CDR3 loop: CASSISGMHTEAFF. CDR3 coding DNA: TGTGCCAGCAGTATTTCGGGGATGCACACTGAAGCTTTCTTT.

This rearrangement joins TRBV11-2 to TRBJ1-1; 7 bases are shared with TRBD1. J lost 1 base, V lost 7 bases, and 6 bases had no gene match. Germline V lookup: CDR1 SGHAT, CDR2 FQNNGV. This CDR3 is 14 amino acids long. The CDR3 region has the DNA TGTGCCAGCACCTCCCGGACAGGGAACACTGAAGCTTTCTTT. Translated: CASTSRTGNTEAFF.